The 10 T cell receptor beta chains below all came from one sample that was sequenced in a study of T cells in Graves' hyperthyroidism and ophthalmopathy. RNA transcripts yielded amplified TCR beta CDR3 regions. The TCR CDR3 first-round RT-PCR relied on the HTBI primer set. TCRdb ran MiXCR on the multiplex PCR reads and lists one entry per CDR3 protein. The repertoire includes about 840,000 distinct CDR3 sequences, over 35% of them detected once, and about 8.9% sits in the top ten. The sample comprised blood. These receptors all stem from a man aged 18-30 years with Graves' hyperthyroidism.

This clonotype was recorded many times. The CDR3 nucleotides read TGTGCCATCAGTGATGATATCTCCTACGAGCAGTACTTC. It translates to CAISDDISYEQYF. The gene calls are TRBV10-3 and TRBJ2-7, with unresolved D. V lost 3 bases, J lost 0 bases, and 6 bases lay in between. This CDR3 comprises 13 residues. Germline CDR1 ENHRY, CDR2 SYGVKD.

The chain joins TRBV7-9 to TRBJ1-5; D is uncertain. Germline loops: CDR1 SEHNR, CDR2 FQNEAQ (reference sequence). The CDR3 is made up of 14 amino acids. The V end was cut by 5 bases, the J end by 7 bases, with 15 bases between. This CDR3 is CASSPTGSLQPQHF. The CDR3, as DNA: TGTGCCAGCAGCCCCACGGGGAGCTTGCAGCCCCAGCATTTT.

V is TRBV12-3 or TRBV12-4 and J is TRBJ2-5, with D possibly matching TRBD1 (8 bases). V shed 6 bases and J shed 4 bases, with 21 bases lying between them. This CDR3 region has 16 residues. As DNA, the CDR3 is TGTGCCAGCAGCGGGCCCGGACAGGGCGGGGGAGAGACCCAGTACTTC. Amino acids: CASSGPGQGGGETQYF.

The CDR3 reads CASNPLRGAEQYF. CDR3 coding DNA: TGTGCCAGCAATCCCTTGCGGGGGGCCGAGCAGTACTTC. J is TRBJ2-7 and V is TRBV10-3; 8 nucleotides line up with TRBD2. V gave up 10 bases and J gave up 6 bases; unmatched junction bases: 11. Germline CDR1 is ENHRY and CDR2 is SYGVKD. The CDR3 spans 13 residues.

J is TRBJ1-5 and V is TRBV20-1, with 11 nucleotides matching TRBD1. Germline loops: CDR1 DFQATT, CDR2 SNEGSKA (reference sequence). V shed 3 bases, J shed 5 bases, and the junction held 6 bases outside the gene matches. CDR3 length: 15 residues. CDR3 protein: CSARGTGGIDQPQHF. CDR3 bases: TGCAGTGCTAGGGGGACAGGGGGGATTGATCAGCCCCAGCATTTT.

The V and J genes are TRBV5-1 and TRBJ1-6; maybe TRBD1 (5 bases). Deletions cut 0 bases from V and 11 bases from J, with 9 bases between. This CDR3 contains 13 residues. Germline V CDR1 and CDR2: SGHRS, YFSETQ. The CDR3 sequence: CASSLETGTPLHF. The CDR3 nucleotides are TGCGCCAGCAGCTTGGAAACAGGAACACCCCTCCACTTT.

This sequence joins TRBV29-1 and TRBJ1-2; D is perhaps TRBD1 (5 bases). V lost 4 bases and J lost 5, with 23 bases in between. Germline loops: CDR1 SQVTM, CDR2 ANQGSEA. The CDR3 is 16 residues long. The CDR3 DNA reads as TGCAGCGTTGGCGGCAGGCACTCTGGGGCAGGGTATGGCTACACCTTC. It specifies CSVGGRHSGAGYGYTF.

A word on this clonotype: A much larger clone lies one base from this, so it may be a read error. Here the CDR3 omits its conserved ending phenylalanine or tryptophan, so a read error is the likely source. The J gene is TRBJ1-1, the V gene TRBV9; maybe TRBD1 (5 bases). V lost 4 bases, J lost 11 bases, and 15 bases lay in between. Germline assignment: CDR1 SGDLS and CDR2 YYNGEE. This CDR3 comprises 12 residues. CDR3 DNA sequence: TGTGCCAGCAGCTTAGGAGGCAGGGCGGCTTTCCTT. This sequence encodes CASSLGGRAAFL.

This clonotype was detected ten times or more. The V gene is TRBV7-2, the J gene TRBJ1-2, with D perhaps matching TRBD1 (5 bases). Germline CDR1 reads SGHTA; CDR2 reads FQGNSA. The ends were cut back, 2 bases at V and 3 bases at J, with 10 bases in the middle. CDR3 size: 14 residues. The CDR3 is CASSLPGRDYGYTF. CDR3 in DNA: TGTGCCAGCAGCTTACCAGGGAGGGACTATGGCTACACCTTC.

Only a few counts were recorded for this clonotype. CDR3 sequence: CSARGYRVRDTEAFF. In DNA form, the CDR3 reads TGCAGTGCTAGAGGGTACAGGGTGCGGGACACTGAAGCTTTCTTT. V is TRBV20-1 and J is TRBJ1-1; perhaps TRBD1 as D (6 bases). From germline, CDR1 is DFQATT and CDR2 SNEGSKA (reference sequence). The CDR3 covers 15 residues. V lost 1 base and J lost 3, with 15 bases in between.